The sequence of this T cell receptor beta chain was determined in a study of cytomegalovirus exposure and HLA in healthy donors. This clone was seen just once. The antigen is not known. The study's findings and limits: A link between a missense DCLRE1C variant and TCR beta V- and J-gene trimming emerged from a later analysis. Solely CMV serostatus was available to characterize immune exposure. In a later analysis, across HLA loci, associated TCR counts were highest for DRB1, lowest for HLA-C. One later analysis reportedly identified an Asian-associated ancestry cluster that showed fewer N-insertions than the 666-donor mean.

The study ran its PCR with 60 Vbeta and 13 Jbeta primers. Sequencing used immunoSEQ multiplex PCR; TCRdb keeps in-frame clones, though not all of them. Of under 200,000 clones in the sample, around three quarters were seen once. The CDR3 extends over 18 amino acids. Germline values: CDR1 SGHRS, CDR2 YFSETQ. With 3 bases removed from V and 0 bases from J, the gap between germline ends came to 20 bases. Sequenced material: PBMCs. The V and J genes are TRBV5-1 and TRBJ2-3; D is perhaps TRBD2 (6 bases). The clonotype comes from a woman between 25 and 40 years old in good health and CMV-seropositive. The CDR3 spells CASSSYQGGGASTDTQYF. In DNA form, the CDR3 reads TGCGCCAGCAGCTCCTACCAGGGCGGCGGGGCGAGCACAGATACGCAGTATTTT. Full variable domain (outside the CDR3, taken from reference TRBV5-1 and TRBJ2-3): KAGVTQTPRYLIKTRGQQVTLSCSPISGHRSVSWYQQTPGQGLQFLFEYFSETQRNKGNFPGRFSGRQFSNSRSEMNVSTLELGDSALYLCASSSYQGGGASTDTQYFGPGTRLTVL.